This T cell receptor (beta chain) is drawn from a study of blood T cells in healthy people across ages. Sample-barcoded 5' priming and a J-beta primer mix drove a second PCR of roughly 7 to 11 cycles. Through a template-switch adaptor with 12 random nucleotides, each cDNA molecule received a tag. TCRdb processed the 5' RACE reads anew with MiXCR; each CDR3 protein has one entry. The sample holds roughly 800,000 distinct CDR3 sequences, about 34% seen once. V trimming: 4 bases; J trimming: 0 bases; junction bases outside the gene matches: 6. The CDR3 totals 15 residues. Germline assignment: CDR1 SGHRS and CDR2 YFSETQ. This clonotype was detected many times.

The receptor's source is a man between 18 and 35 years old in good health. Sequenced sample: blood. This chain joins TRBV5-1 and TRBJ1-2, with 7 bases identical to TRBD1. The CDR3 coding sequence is TGCGCCAGCAGCGTGGCCGGGACAGCTAACTATGGCTACACCTTC. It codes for CASSVAGTANYGYTF.